This T cell receptor (beta chain) was documented in a study of blood T cells in healthy people across ages. In the study overall: About one barcoded TCR beta cDNA was captured per two T cells.

The CDR3 spans 15 residues. The trim removed 7 bases at V and 1 base at J, leaving 4 bases unmatched. Germline values: CDR1 GTSNPN, CDR2 SVGIG (reference sequence). In terms of origin and age, donors were healthy Caucasian individuals from Russia aged roughly 6 to 90. Primers used in a second PCR of roughly 7 to 12 cycles were a sample-barcoded 5' primer and a J-beta primer mix. TCRdb ran MiXCR on the 5' RACE reads and lists one entry per CDR3 protein. The sample comprises more than 900,000 distinct CDR3 sequences, 25% to 30% of which are singletons, and approximately 10% rests with the top ten. These data are also associated with another study on T cells of mothers and their children. That study reports: RNA that had been extracted went wholly into cDNA synthesis, at 1.5 ug per 15 ul. It was observed that no persistent microchimeric T cell clones could be detected.

Sequencing was carried out using blood. The clonotype comes from a woman in her 40s in good health. V gene TRBV30 combines with J gene TRBJ2-5; TRBD2 matches 15 bases. The CDR3 here is CASWTSGGVQETQYF. CDR3 DNA sequence: TGTGCCTCCTGGACTAGCGGGGGGGTCCAAGAGACCCAGTACTTC. The variable domain in full, with the rest retrieved from reference TRBV30 and TRBJ2-5, is SQTIHQWPATLVQPVGSPLSLECTVEGTSNPNLYWYRQAAGRGLQLLFYSVGIGQISSEVPQNLSASRPQDRQFILSSKKLLLSDSGFYLCASWTSGGVQETQYFGPGTRLLVL.